The 27 T cell receptor beta chains presented below share a single source sample, sequenced in a study of kidney transplant recipient with SARS-CoV-2 infection. TCRdb reprocessed the reads with MiXCR, giving one entry per CDR3 protein. The sample lists 200,000 to 300,000 distinct CDR3 sequences, 29% seen once, with under 9.5% in the top ten. The source material was a blood sample, sampled at baseline and around day 120 from a kidney transplant recipient. The origin of the receptors is a male patient aged 25-45 years who had COVID-19 and was a kidney transplant recipient. Some of these T cells may belong to the graft donor.

There are a few counts of this clonotype. This sequence joins TRBV5-4 and TRBJ2-3, with a weak D call TRBD2 (7 bases). The CDR3 is made up of 16 amino acids. Trimming pared 0 bases from V and 4 bases from J, leaving 15 bases between. Germline CDR1 SGHNT, CDR2 YYREEE (reference sequence). CDR3 region: CASSLDREGIADTQYF. In DNA, the CDR3 is TGTGCCAGCAGCTTGGACAGGGAGGGGATCGCAGATACGCAGTATTTT.

Notes on this clonotype: Just one base apart from a much larger clone, this may be a read error. This chain links TRBV24-1 with TRBJ1-2; D is unclear. This CDR3 has 17 amino acids. The germline V gene has CDR1 KGHDR and CDR2 SFDVKD. V lost 6 bases and J 4 bases, leaving 23 bases between the germline ends. The CDR3 nucleotides are TGTGCCACCAGTATGAGACGTAGTACCAGAAAGACCTATGGCTACACCTTC. Protein: CATSMRRSTRKTYGYTF.

This clonotype was recorded at least ten times. This chain uses TRBV25-1 with TRBJ1-2; no definite D call. The CDR3 runs to 17 residues. V lost 5 bases, J lost 4 bases, and 23 bases lay in between. Germline CDR1 MGHDK, CDR2 SYGVNS. This CDR3 reads CASSFYLELGKTYGYTF. CDR3 DNA: TGTGCCAGCAGTTTTTATTTAGAACTGGGAAAGACCTATGGCTACACCTTC.

Of note for this clonotype: A read error is possible here, since a much larger clone lies one base away. The V and J genes are TRBV2 and TRBJ2-2, with 11 bases fitting TRBD2. The germline V gene encodes CDR1 SNHLY and CDR2 FYNNEI. The CDR3 totals 16 residues. CDR3 sequence (DNA): TGTACCAGCAGTCTTACTAGCGGGAGTGGGGCCGGGGAGCTGTTTTTT. This sequence encodes CTSSLTSGSGAGELFF.

This clonotype appeared many times. CDR3: CASSHLADNQPQHF. For the CDR3, the DNA is TGTGCCAGCAGCCATCTCGCAGACAATCAGCCCCAGCATTTT. This chain links TRBV5-8 with TRBJ1-5; D gene uncertain. The CDR3 totals 14 residues. The ends were cut back, 4 bases at V and 3 bases at J, with 11 bases in the middle. The germline V gene has CDR1 SGHTS and CDR2 YDEGEE. Together with reference TRBV5-8 and TRBJ1-5, the CDR3 gives the full variable domain: EAGVTQSPTHLIKTRGQQATLRCSPISGHTSVYWYQQALGLGLQFLLWYDEGEERNRGNFPPRFSGRQFPNYSSELNVNALELEDSALYLCASSHLADNQPQHFGDGTRLSIL.

This clonotype was counted at least ten times. The chain combines TRBV10-3 with TRBJ1-5, with TRBD1 matching 7 bases. V lost 0 bases to trimming and J lost 2 bases; unmatched junction nucleotides: 16. The CDR3 has 20 residues. Per the germline V gene, CDR1 is ENHRY and CDR2 is SYGVKD. This CDR3 reads CAISESKGRTGTVGNQPQHF. The CDR3 DNA follows: TGTGCCATCAGTGAGTCGAAGGGGCGGACCGGGACAGTGGGCAATCAGCCCCAGCATTTT.

Comments on this clonotype: A single base separates this from a much larger clone, so it may be a read error. The chain joins TRBV19 to TRBJ2-1; 9 positions agree with TRBD1. With 3 bases clipped from V and 6 bases from J, the junction kept 9 bases outside the gene matches. The germline V gene encodes CDR1 LNHDA and CDR2 SQIVND (reference sequence). This CDR3 has 16 residues. The CDR3 region has the DNA TGTGCCAGTAGTATGGGTAACAGGGGGCGCCGCAATGAGCAGTTCTTC. This gives the protein CASSMGNRGRRNEQFF.

As concerns this clonotype: A read error may explain this, as a much larger clone is one base away. The chain links TRBV19 to TRBJ1-1, with D perhaps matching TRBD1 (5 bases). This CDR3 has 12 residues. CDR1 and CDR2 from the germline V gene are LNHDA and SQIVND (reference sequence). In DNA, the CDR3 is TGTACCAGTAGTACCTGGGGGGCTGAAGCTTTCTTT. Residues: CTSSTWGAEAFF.

This clonotype was counted only a few times. The chain links TRBV7-9 to TRBJ2-3; D is perhaps TRBD1 (5 bases). This CDR3 contains 14 residues. CDR1 is SEHNR, CDR2 FQNEAQ, per germline (reference sequence). V was clipped by 7 bases and J by 3 bases, with 14 bases between them. CDR3 nucleotide sequence: TGTGCCAGCACATGGGGCCAACTAACAGATACGCAGTATTTT. As protein: CASTWGQLTDTQYF.

This clonotype was found many times. This chain links TRBV5-5 with TRBJ1-2; D gene uncertain. CDR1 SGHKS and CDR2 YYEKEE come from the germline V gene (reference sequence). Trimming stripped 7 bases from V and 4 bases from J, with 23 bases between. The CDR3 contains 16 residues. The CDR3 coding sequence is TGTGCCAGCCGATGTCCTGTCTCGCGAAAGACCTATGGCTACACCTTC. The encoded protein is CASRCPVSRKTYGYTF. The variable domain in full, with the rest retrieved from reference TRBV5-5 and TRBJ1-2, is DAGVTQSPTHLIKTRGQQVTLRCSPISGHKSVSWYQQVLGQGPQFIFQYYEKEERGRGNFPDRFSARQFPNYSSELNVNALLLGDSALYLCASRCPVSRKTYGYTFGSGTRLTVV.

The chain combines TRBV12-3 or TRBV12-4 with TRBJ2-3; D may be TRBD1 (5 bases). CDR3 size: 13 residues. The germline V and J ends were trimmed by 4 bases and 2 bases, with 7 bases remaining between them. The CDR3 spells CASSWGFTDTQYF. Written as DNA, the CDR3 is TGTGCCAGCAGTTGGGGCTTCACAGATACGCAGTATTTT.

Concerning this clonotype itself: A much larger clone differs by one base, so this may be a read error. The chain is built from TRBV5-5 and TRBJ1-2; D uncertain. The germline V and J ends were trimmed by 7 bases and 6 bases, with 25 bases remaining between them. This CDR3 is built from 16 residues. CDR1 and CDR2 from the germline V gene are SGHKS and YYEKEE (reference sequence). For the CDR3, the DNA is TGTGCCAGCCCTGTGGGTGTCTCGCGAAAGACCCATGGCTACACCTTC. As protein: CASPVGVSRKTHGYTF.

Points on this clonotype: A much more abundant neighbour one base away suggests this may be a read error. The CDR3 loop reads CASSCIIATVMQDTRYF. CDR3 nucleotide sequence: TGTGCCAGCAGCTGTATAATAGCTACAGTCATGCAAGATACGCGGTATTTT. This chain connects TRBV21-1 to TRBJ2-3. TRBV21-1 counts as a pseudogene. The CDR3 extends over 17 amino acids.

This clonotype occurred many times. The V call is TRBV5-6, the J call TRBJ1-2, with D hard to call. The CDR3 extends over 16 amino acids. The germline V gene encodes CDR1 SGHDT and CDR2 YYEEEE. Trimming took 5 bases from V and 4 from J, leaving 21 bases between them. CDR3 sequence reads: CASSGHNSRKTYGYTF. The CDR3, as DNA: TGTGCCAGCAGTGGTCACAATAGTCGAAAGACCTATGGCTACACCTTC.

With regard to this clonotype: This may be a read error, as it is one base from a much larger clone. J is TRBJ1-2 and V is TRBV7-7, with no clear D. V was cut by 5 bases and J by 4 bases, with 23 bases left in between. CDR3 length equals 17 residues. Germline V gene lookup returns CDR1 SSHAT and CDR2 FNYEAQ (reference sequence). In nucleotides, the CDR3 is TGTGCCAGCAGCAGCGACTATAGGTGCCGAAAGACCTATGGCTACACCTTC. The encoded protein is CASSSDYRCRKTYGYTF.

Note on this clonotype: Given a much more abundant clone one base away, this may be a read error. The chain links TRBV19 to TRBJ2-5; D possibly uses TRBD1 or TRBD2 (5 bases each). TRBJ2-7 matches the DNA end more closely, so the J call is doubtful. Germline CDR1 LNHDA, CDR2 SQIVND (reference sequence). This CDR3 has 14 amino acids. In DNA form, the CDR3 reads TGTGCCAGTAGTATTGGGGACGCGGTTTACGAGCAGTACTTC. Translated, it gives CASSIGDAVYEQYF.

This rearrangement joins TRBV4-1 to TRBJ1-1; no definite D call. Trimming took 3 bases from V and 0 from J, leaving 5 bases between them. Per germline, CDR1 MGHRA and CDR2 YSYEKL. The CDR3 has 13 amino acids. CDR3 loop: CASSQQVNTEAFF. CDR3 DNA: TGCGCCAGCAGCCAGCAAGTGAACACTGAAGCTTTCTTT.

In regard to this clonotype: A much larger clone differs from this one at a single base, so this may be a read error. The chain employs TRBV24-1 and TRBJ2-2; D is perhaps TRBD2 (5 bases). CDR1 KGHDR and CDR2 SFDVKD come from the germline V gene. This CDR3 is built from 12 residues. CDR3 nucleotides: TGTGCCACCAGTCGGAGCACCGGGGAGCCGTTTTTT. Protein sequence: CATSRSTGEPFF.

The chain recombines TRBV6-5 with TRBJ1-1; no reliable D call. Trimming stripped 0 bases from V and 4 bases from J, with 15 bases between. This CDR3 is built from 16 residues. Germline CDR1 is MNHEY and CDR2 is SVGAGI. The CDR3 bases are TGTGCCAGCAGTTACTCGAGATTCTCCAGGCCCACTGAAGCTTTCTTT. Amino acid sequence: CASSYSRFSRPTEAFF.

Note on this clonotype: This may arise from a read error, as a much more abundant clone is one base away. The V gene is TRBV5-4, the J gene TRBJ1-2, with no clear D. The ends were cut back, 6 bases at V and 4 bases at J, with 22 bases in the middle. The germline V gene has CDR1 SGHNT and CDR2 YYREEE (reference sequence). The CDR3 length is 16 residues. The CDR3 protein is CASMRYVPGKTYGYTF. The CDR3 nucleotides read TGTGCCAGCATGCGTTACGTACCAGGAAAGACCTATGGCTACACCTTC.

This clonotype was counted at least ten times. The V gene is TRBV28, the J gene TRBJ2-1; D remains ambiguous. Looked up from germline, CDR1 is MDHEN and CDR2 is SYDVKM. The ends were cut back, 6 bases at V and 6 bases at J, with 9 bases in the middle. This CDR3 region has 12 residues. This CDR3 is CASSIVINEQFF. CDR3 nucleotide sequence: TGTGCCAGCAGCATAGTAATCAATGAGCAGTTCTTC.

The CDR3: CASSVGTNSNEQFF. The CDR3 nucleotides are TGTGCCAGCAGCGTAGGGACTAACTCCAATGAGCAGTTCTTC. The V call is TRBV9, the J call TRBJ2-1; tentatively, D is TRBD2 (6 bases). Per germline, CDR1 SGDLS and CDR2 YYNGEE. Trimming shortened V by 0 bases and J by 6 bases, and 10 bases separated the two germline ends. CDR3 length: 14 amino acids.

This clonotype was seen only once. A much larger clone sits a single nucleotide away, making a read error possible. The chain recombines TRBV6-5 with TRBJ1-4; D unclear. Germline lookup yields CDR1 MNHEY and CDR2 SVGAGI. This CDR3 is 14 amino acids long. CDR3 sequence (DNA): TGTGCCAGCAGCGATCCGGACCGTCCTGAAAAACTGCTTTTT. It codes for CASSDPDRPEKLLF.

This clonotype has at least ten counts. This chain connects TRBV20-1 to TRBJ2-1; D may correspond to TRBD1 or TRBD2 (5 bases each). V was trimmed by 0 bases and J by 4 bases, leaving 13 bases between them. The V gene's germline CDR1 is DFQATT and CDR2 SNEGSKA (reference sequence). This CDR3 spans 15 amino acids. The CDR3 nucleotides read TGCAGTGCTAGAGAGGGGGACGACTTGTACAATGAGCAGTTCTTC. This codes for CSAREGDDLYNEQFF.

In this sample, this clonotype turned up many times. The rearrangement uses TRBV24-1 and TRBJ2-2; D may be TRBD2 (7 bases). CDR3 length: 16 residues. The germline CDR1 and CDR2 sequences are KGHDR and SFDVKD. Trimming left V 6 bases short and J 1 base short, with 14 bases between. The CDR3 DNA reads TGTGCCACCAGTTCGGTGAGGGGGGGGAACACCGGGGAGCTGTTTTTT. Amino acids: CATSSVRGGNTGELFF.

Turning to this clonotype: One base away lies a much larger clone, so this may be a sequencing read error. The rearrangement links TRBV5-4 to TRBJ1-2; D gene unclear. The germline V gene has CDR1 SGHNT and CDR2 YYREEE (reference sequence). The CDR3 is 16 amino acids. CDR3: CVSHGPVPGKTYGYTF. The CDR3 DNA follows: TGTGTCAGCCACGGACCCGTACCAGGAAAGACCTATGGCTACACCTTC. The full variable domain, with the rest looked up from reference TRBV5-4 and TRBJ1-2, is ETGVTQSPTHLIKTRGQQVTLRCSSQSGHNTVSWYQQALGQGPQFIFQYYREEENGRGNFPPRFSGLQFPNYSSELNVNALELDDSALYLCVSHGPVPGKTYGYTFGSGTRLTVV.

Turning to this clonotype: This may come from a read error, since a much larger clone is one base off. The V call is TRBV9, the J call TRBJ1-2; D remains ambiguous. The CDR3 spans 16 residues. Germline V gene sequence: CDR1 SGDLS, CDR2 YYNGEE. V gave up 7 bases and J gave up 4 bases, with 23 bases separating them. The CDR3 spells CASHVPYSRKTYGYTF. The CDR3 DNA is TGTGCCAGCCATGTCCCGTACTCAAGAAAGACCTATGGCTACACCTTC.